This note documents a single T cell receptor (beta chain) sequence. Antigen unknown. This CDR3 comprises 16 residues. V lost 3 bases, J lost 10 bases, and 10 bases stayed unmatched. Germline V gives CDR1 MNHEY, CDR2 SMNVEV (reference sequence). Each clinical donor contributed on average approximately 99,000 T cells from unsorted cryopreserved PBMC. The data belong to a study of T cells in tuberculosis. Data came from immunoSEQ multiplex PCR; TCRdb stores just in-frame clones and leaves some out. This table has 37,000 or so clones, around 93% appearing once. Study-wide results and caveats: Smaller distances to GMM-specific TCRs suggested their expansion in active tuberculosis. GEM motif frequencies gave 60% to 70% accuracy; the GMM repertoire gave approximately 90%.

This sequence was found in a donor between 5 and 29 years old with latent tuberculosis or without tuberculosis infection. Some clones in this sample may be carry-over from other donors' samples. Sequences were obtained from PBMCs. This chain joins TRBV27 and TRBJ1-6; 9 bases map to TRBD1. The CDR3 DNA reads TGTGCCAGCAGTTTCGGGACAGGGATGAGCGGATCACCCCTCCACTTT. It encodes CASSFGTGMSGSPLHF.